This TCR beta chain was identified during a study of T cells in Graves' hyperthyroidism and ophthalmopathy. The CDR3 extends over 12 amino acids. The V end was cut by 4 bases, the J end by 5 bases, with 6 bases between. The germline gives CDR1 SNHLY, CDR2 FYNNEI. Amplified TCR beta CDR3 regions came from RNA transcripts. First-round RT-PCR targeting the TCR CDR3 was performed with the HTBI primer set. A single record per CDR3 protein comes from TCRdb applying MiXCR to the multiplex PCR reads. This table has about 610,000 distinct CDR3 sequences, roughly 46% appearing once. The study defined stable Graves' hyperthyroidism as no ophthalmopathy progression within 18 months. Exclusion of a patient resulted from uncontrolled infection, other autoimmune disease, pregnancy or lactation. For the diagnoses, clinical symptoms, serum thyroxine and TRAb, thyroid ultrasound and orbital computed tomography were used.

This clonotype was recorded many times. The chain recombines TRBV2 with TRBJ1-5; D is undetermined. This TCR was recovered from a woman aged 18-29 years with Graves' hyperthyroidism. Sequenced input: peripheral blood or thyroid tissue (not recorded which). CDR3 DNA sequence: TGTGCCAGCAGTGCGCAGGATCAGCCCCAGCATTTT. It codes for CASSAQDQPQHF.